This TCR beta chain was observed in a study of blood T cell repertoires in COVID-19. This CDR3 contains 13 residues. The germline V and J ends were trimmed by 3 bases and 2 bases, with 8 bases remaining between them. Germline CDR1 is MDHEN and CDR2 is SYDVKM. Original processing methods: By means of reference gene primer amplification, nucleated cell counts were estimated. Here immunoSEQ multiplex PCR was the method, and the copy in TCRdb shows in-frame clones only, minus some. For V, J and clone size, that table is used; D and trimming come from the DNA. The table lists hundreds of thousands of clones, approximately 89% of them singletons.

The receptor was derived from a woman between 40 and 55 years old with acute COVID-19. What was sequenced was PBMCs or T cells enriched from blood (not recorded which). The V and J genes are TRBV28 and TRBJ2-7; the D gene is possibly TRBD2 (5 bases). Written as DNA, the CDR3 is TGTGCCAGCAGTTTGCGGGTCACCTACGAGCAGTACTTC. This translates into CASSLRVTYEQYF.